This T cell receptor (beta chain) was captured by sequencing in a study of T-cell reconstitution after alpha-beta-depleted transplantation in children. Unique molecular identifiers were incorporated into the prepared TCRbeta library. TCRdb processed the PCR reads anew with MiXCR; each CDR3 protein has one entry. The table includes some 460,000 distinct CDR3 sequences, 16% detected once. Study outcomes and limitations: Expanded clones from the graft, numbering several hundred, reportedly supplied alpha-beta T cells about two months after transplant. Elevated TCRbeta diversity at day 60 was traced, in some patients, to surviving recipient T cells and thymic progenitors. T-cell numbers and diversity one year post-transplant derived largely from freshly generated T cells.

V dropped 2 bases and J dropped 1 base, with 15 bases sitting between them. This CDR3 has 17 residues. Germline V CDR1 and CDR2: SGHVT, SQSDAQ. This clonotype was seen only a few times. The antigen is unknown. The gene calls are TRBV7-4 and TRBJ2-1; D unresolved. This material consisted of PBMCs, mostly from graft donor cells, taken 360 days after TCRalphabeta/CD19-depleted stem cell transplant. This TCR came from a boy younger than two who had a stem cell transplant for Wiskott-Aldrich syndrome, so the T cells may come from the graft donor. CDR3 loop: CASSLPLRGGSYNEQFF. The CDR3 region has the DNA TGTGCCAGCAGCTTACCCCTTCGAGGCGGTTCCTACAATGAGCAGTTCTTC.